Below, 11 T cell receptor beta chains from the same sample are listed, as sequenced in a study of radiation and T cells in renal cell carcinoma. Data came from immunoSEQ multiplex PCR; TCRdb stores just in-frame clones and leaves some out. The sample includes some 150,000 clones, roughly 90% seen only once; the top ten take around 17%. Noted time point: blood 4 weeks post-SBRT, at nephrectomy. The sample's treatment: 15 Gy SBRT to primary tumor, nephrectomy 4 weeks later. The specimen was blood, collected from a patient whose treatment included radiotherapy and nephrectomy. Every receptor here comes from a woman between 45 and 65 years old with renal cell carcinoma.

This clone was picked up one time. The chain uses TRBV5-1 and TRBJ2-6; the match to TRBD2 covers 7 bases. V was clipped by 0 bases and J by 3 bases; unmatched bases: 6. The CDR3 is 17 residues long. Germline V gene data show CDR1 as SGHRS and CDR2 as YFSETQ. The DNA of the CDR3 is TGCGCCAGCAGCTTGGCAGCCGGGGGGTTTGGGGCCAACGTCCTGACTTTC. Its translation: CASSLAAGGFGANVLTF.

This rearrangement joins TRBV5-1 to TRBJ1-4; the match to TRBD1 covers 9 bases. The CDR3 is made up of 15 amino acids. Trimming took 3 bases from V and 8 from J; bases not matched to a gene: 8. Per germline, CDR1 SGHRS and CDR2 YFSETQ. The CDR3 protein is CASSSTGQGGEKLFF. DNA of the CDR3: TGCGCCAGCAGCTCGACGGGACAGGGAGGAGAAAAACTGTTTTTT.

J is TRBJ2-3 and V is TRBV7-2, with TRBD1 matching 7 bases. The CDR3 covers 15 residues. The trim removed 5 bases at V and 6 bases at J, leaving 11 bases unmatched. The germline V gene encodes CDR1 SGHTA and CDR2 FQGNSA. The CDR3 loop reads CASSTQGPPGDTQYF. The CDR3 bases are TGTGCCAGCAGCACACAGGGGCCTCCAGGGGATACGCAGTATTTT.

The V call is TRBV5-6, the J call TRBJ2-5; 11 bases are a match to TRBD2. The ends lost 4 bases at V and 1 base at J; junction bases unmatched: 6. The CDR3 is 16 amino acids. The germline V gene encodes CDR1 SGHDT and CDR2 YYEEEE. The CDR3 loop reads CASSPGLAVTQETQYF. The CDR3 coding sequence is TGTGCCAGCAGCCCGGGACTAGCGGTCACCCAAGAGACCCAGTACTTC.

This rearrangement joins TRBV2 to TRBJ1-2; 7 bases map to TRBD1. Per germline, CDR1 SNHLY and CDR2 FYNNEI. CDR3 size: 16 residues. Losses at the gene ends were 2 bases for V and 7 bases for J; bases not matched to a gene: 13. This CDR3 reads CASSESLGQGGLGYTF. CDR3 nucleotide sequence: TGTGCCAGCAGTGAATCTTTAGGGCAGGGGGGACTTGGCTACACCTTC.

This chain joins TRBV28 and TRBJ1-6; 12 bases are shared with TRBD1. This CDR3 has 15 amino acids. J was trimmed by 8 bases and V by 5 bases; bases with no gene match: 4. Germline V gives CDR1 MDHEN, CDR2 SYDVKM. The chain's CDR3 is CASSPGTGGYSPLHF. CDR3 nucleotides: TGTGCCAGCAGTCCCGGGACAGGGGGCTATTCACCCCTCCACTTT. Together with reference TRBV28 and TRBJ1-6, the CDR3 gives the full variable domain: DVKVTQSSRYLVKRTGEKVFLECVQDMDHENMFWYRQDPGLGLRLIYFSYDVKMKEKGDIPEGYSVSREKKERFSLILESASTNQTSMYLCASSPGTGGYSPLHFGNGTRLTVT.

The chain links TRBV6-5 to TRBJ1-3; the D is unclear. Deletions cut 0 bases from V and 0 bases from J, with 9 bases between. Per the germline V gene, CDR1 is MNHEY and CDR2 is SVGAGI. The CDR3 sequence is 16 residues long. The CDR3 sequence: CASSYSGEGSGNTIYF. The CDR3, as DNA: TGTGCCAGCAGTTACTCCGGAGAGGGCTCTGGAAACACCATATATTTT.

The V call is TRBV5-1, the J call TRBJ2-5, with D tentatively TRBD2 (6 bases). V was pared by 7 bases and J by 4 bases, with 17 bases between. Germline V gene data show CDR1 as SGHRS and CDR2 as YFSETQ. The CDR3 extends over 14 amino acids. CDR3 region: CASEVGLEGETQYF. CDR3 coding DNA: TGCGCCAGCGAAGTGGGGTTGGAGGGAGAGACCCAGTACTTC. Using reference TRBV5-1 and TRBJ2-5 for the parts outside the CDR3, the full variable domain is KAGVTQTPRYLIKTRGQQVTLSCSPISGHRSVSWYQQTPGQGLQFLFEYFSETQRNKGNFPGRFSGRQFSNSRSEMNVSTLELGDSALYLCASEVGLEGETQYFGPGTRLLVL.

V is TRBV5-1 and J is TRBJ2-1; 9 nucleotides align to TRBD1. This CDR3 comprises 15 residues. V gave up 4 bases and J gave up 5 bases; unmatched junction bases: 7. Germline loops: CDR1 SGHRS, CDR2 YFSETQ. CDR3 sequence: CASSPGTGSDNEQFF. CDR3 nucleotide sequence: TGCGCCAGCAGCCCCGGGACAGGGTCCGACAATGAGCAGTTCTTC.

The genes are TRBV7-2 and TRBJ1-6, with TRBD1 matching over 7 bases. CDR1 and CDR2 (germline): SGHTA, FQGNSA. V lost 3 bases to trimming and J lost 8 bases; unmatched junction nucleotides: 4. This CDR3 has 14 amino acids. DNA for the CDR3: TGTGCCAGCAGCTTGACAGGGTTCGATTCACCCCTCCACTTT. Its protein product is CASSLTGFDSPLHF.

The chain employs TRBV28 and TRBJ2-1, with TRBD2 identical over 7 bases. Looked up from germline, CDR1 is MDHEN and CDR2 is SYDVKM. V dropped 9 bases and J dropped 0; count of bases not matched to a gene: 5. The CDR3 loop spans 14 amino acids. CDR3 region: CASLGGSSYNEQFF. As DNA, the CDR3 is TGTGCCAGTCTGGGCGGGAGCTCCTACAATGAGCAGTTCTTC.